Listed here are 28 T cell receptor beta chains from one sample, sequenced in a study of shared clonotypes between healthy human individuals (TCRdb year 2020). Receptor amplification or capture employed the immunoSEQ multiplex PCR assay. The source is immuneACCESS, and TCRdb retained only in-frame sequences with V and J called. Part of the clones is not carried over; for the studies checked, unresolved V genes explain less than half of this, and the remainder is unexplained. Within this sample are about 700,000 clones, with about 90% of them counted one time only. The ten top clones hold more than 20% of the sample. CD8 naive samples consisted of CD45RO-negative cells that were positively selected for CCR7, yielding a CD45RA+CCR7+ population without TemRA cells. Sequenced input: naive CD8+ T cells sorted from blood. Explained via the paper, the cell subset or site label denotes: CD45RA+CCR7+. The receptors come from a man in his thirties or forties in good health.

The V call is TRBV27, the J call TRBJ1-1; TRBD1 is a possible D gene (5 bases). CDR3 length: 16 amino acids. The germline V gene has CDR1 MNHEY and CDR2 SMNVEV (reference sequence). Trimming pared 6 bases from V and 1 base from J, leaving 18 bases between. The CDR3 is CASREGPTGGNTEAFF. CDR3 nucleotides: TGTGCCAGCAGGGAAGGACCCACTGGGGGGAACACTGAAGCTTTCTTT.

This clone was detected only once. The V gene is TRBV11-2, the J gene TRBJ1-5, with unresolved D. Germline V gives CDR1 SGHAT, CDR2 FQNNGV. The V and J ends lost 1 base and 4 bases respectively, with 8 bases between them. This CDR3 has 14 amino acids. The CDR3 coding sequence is TGTGCCAGCAGCTTAGGTCCAGTTAATCAGCCCCAGCATTTT. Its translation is CASSLGPVNQPQHF.

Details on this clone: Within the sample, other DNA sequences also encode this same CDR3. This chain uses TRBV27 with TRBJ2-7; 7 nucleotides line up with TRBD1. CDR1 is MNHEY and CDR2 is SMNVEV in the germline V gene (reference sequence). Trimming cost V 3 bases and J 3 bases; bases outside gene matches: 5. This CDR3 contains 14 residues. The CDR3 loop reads CASSLGQGVYEQYF. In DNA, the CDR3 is TGTGCCAGCAGTTTGGGGCAGGGGGTCTACGAGCAGTACTTC.

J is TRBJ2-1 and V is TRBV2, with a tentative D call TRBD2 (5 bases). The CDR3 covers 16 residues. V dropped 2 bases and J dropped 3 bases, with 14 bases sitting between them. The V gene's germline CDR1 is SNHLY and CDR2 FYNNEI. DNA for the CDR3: TGTGCCAGCAGTGAACCGGAAAGCGGTTACTACAATGAGCAGTTCTTC. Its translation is CASSEPESGYYNEQFF. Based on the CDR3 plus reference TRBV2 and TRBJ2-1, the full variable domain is EPEVTQTPSHQVTQMGQEVILRCVPISNHLYFYWYRQILGQKVEFLVSFYNNEISEKSEIFDDQFSVERPDGSNFTLKIRSTKLEDSAMYFCASSEPESGYYNEQFFGPGTRLTVL.

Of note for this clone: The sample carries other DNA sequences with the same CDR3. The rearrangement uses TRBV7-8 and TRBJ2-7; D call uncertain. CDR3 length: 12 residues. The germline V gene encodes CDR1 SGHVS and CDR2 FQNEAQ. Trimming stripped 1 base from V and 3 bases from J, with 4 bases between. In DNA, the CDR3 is TGTGCCAGCAGCTTAGGCAGCTACGAGCAGTACTTC. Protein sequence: CASSLGSYEQYF.

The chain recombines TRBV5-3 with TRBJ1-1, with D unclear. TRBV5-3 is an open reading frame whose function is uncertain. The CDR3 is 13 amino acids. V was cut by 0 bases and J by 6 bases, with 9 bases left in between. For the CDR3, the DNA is TGTGCCAGAAGCTTGGTACGCGTCGCTGAAGCTTTCTTT. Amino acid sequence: CARSLVRVAEAFF.

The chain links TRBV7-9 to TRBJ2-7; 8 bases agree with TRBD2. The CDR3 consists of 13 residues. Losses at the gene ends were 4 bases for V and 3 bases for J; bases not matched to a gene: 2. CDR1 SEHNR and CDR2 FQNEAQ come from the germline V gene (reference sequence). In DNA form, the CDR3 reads TGTGCCAGCAGCTCGGGACTAGTCTACGAGCAGTACTTC. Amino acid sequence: CASSSGLVYEQYF.

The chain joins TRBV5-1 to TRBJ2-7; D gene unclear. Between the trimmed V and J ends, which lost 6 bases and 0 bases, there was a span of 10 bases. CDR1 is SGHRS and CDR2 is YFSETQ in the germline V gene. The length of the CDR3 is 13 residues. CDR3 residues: CASNPVGSYEQYF. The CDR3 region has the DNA TGCGCCAGCAATCCAGTCGGCTCCTACGAGCAGTACTTC.

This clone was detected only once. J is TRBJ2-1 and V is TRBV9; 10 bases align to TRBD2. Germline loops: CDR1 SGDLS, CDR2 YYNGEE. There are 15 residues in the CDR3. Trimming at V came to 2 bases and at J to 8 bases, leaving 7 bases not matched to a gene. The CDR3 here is CASSVSGLAQYEQFF. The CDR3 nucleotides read TGTGCCAGCAGCGTTTCGGGACTAGCGCAATATGAGCAGTTCTTC.

Here the CDR3 reads CASSYGSDGYTF. CDR3 nucleotide sequence: TGTGCCAGCAGTTACGGGAGCGATGGCTACACCTTC. V is TRBV6-6 and J is TRBJ1-2; no firm D call. The ends were cut back, 2 bases at V and 6 bases at J, with 7 bases in the middle. This CDR3 has 12 residues. Germline lookup yields CDR1 MNHNY and CDR2 SVGAGI (reference sequence).

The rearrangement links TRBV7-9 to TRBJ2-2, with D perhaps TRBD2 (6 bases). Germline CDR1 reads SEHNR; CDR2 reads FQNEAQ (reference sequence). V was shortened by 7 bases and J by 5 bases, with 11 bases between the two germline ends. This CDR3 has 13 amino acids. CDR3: CASIVGGTGELFF. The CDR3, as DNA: TGTGCCAGCATTGTCGGAGGGACCGGGGAGCTGTTTTTT.

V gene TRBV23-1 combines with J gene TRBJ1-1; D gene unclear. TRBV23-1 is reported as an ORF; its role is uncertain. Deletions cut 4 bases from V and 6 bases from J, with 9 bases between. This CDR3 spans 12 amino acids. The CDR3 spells CASSRSVPEAFF. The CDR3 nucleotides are TGCGCCAGCAGTCGTAGCGTCCCTGAAGCTTTCTTT.

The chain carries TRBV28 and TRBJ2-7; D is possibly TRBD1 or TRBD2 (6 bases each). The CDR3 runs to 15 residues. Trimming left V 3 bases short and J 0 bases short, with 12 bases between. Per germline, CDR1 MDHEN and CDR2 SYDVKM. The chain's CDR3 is CASSFVGGTSYEQYF. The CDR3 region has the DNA TGTGCCAGCAGTTTCGTCGGGGGCACCTCCTACGAGCAGTACTTC.

CDR3 residues: CASSLDFGGTGDNEQFF. CDR3 nucleotides: TGTGCCAGCAGCTTAGATTTTGGCGGGACAGGGGACAATGAGCAGTTCTTC. The genes are TRBV7-6 and TRBJ2-1; 10 nucleotides agree with TRBD1. Per germline, CDR1 SGHVS and CDR2 FNYEAQ. Trimming at V came to 1 base and at J to 5 bases, leaving 8 bases not matched to a gene. CDR3 size: 17 residues.

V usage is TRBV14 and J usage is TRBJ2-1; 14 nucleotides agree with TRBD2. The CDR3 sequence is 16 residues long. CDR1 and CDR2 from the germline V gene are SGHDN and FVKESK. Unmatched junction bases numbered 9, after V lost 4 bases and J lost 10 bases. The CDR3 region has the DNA TGTGCCAGCAGCCCGACTAGCGGGAGGGCCGACGCGGAGCAGTTCTTC. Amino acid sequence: CASSPTSGRADAEQFF. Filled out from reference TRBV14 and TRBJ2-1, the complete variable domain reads EAGVTQFPSHSVIEKGQTVTLRCDPISGHDNLYWYRRVMGKEIKFLLHFVKESKQDESGMPNNRFLAERTGGTYSTLKVQPAELEDSGVYFCASSPTSGRADAEQFFGPGTRLTVL.

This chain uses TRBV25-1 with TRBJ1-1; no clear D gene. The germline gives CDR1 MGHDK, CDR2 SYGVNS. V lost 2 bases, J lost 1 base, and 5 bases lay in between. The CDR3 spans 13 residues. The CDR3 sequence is CASSERENTEAFF. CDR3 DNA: TGTGCCAGCAGTGAACGAGAGAACACTGAAGCTTTCTTT.

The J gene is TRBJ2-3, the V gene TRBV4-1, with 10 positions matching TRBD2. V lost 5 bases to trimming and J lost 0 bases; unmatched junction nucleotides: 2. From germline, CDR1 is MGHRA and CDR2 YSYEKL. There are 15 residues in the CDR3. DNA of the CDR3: TGCGCCAGCAGCGAGACTAGCGGGAGCACAGATACGCAGTATTTT. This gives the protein CASSETSGSTDTQYF.

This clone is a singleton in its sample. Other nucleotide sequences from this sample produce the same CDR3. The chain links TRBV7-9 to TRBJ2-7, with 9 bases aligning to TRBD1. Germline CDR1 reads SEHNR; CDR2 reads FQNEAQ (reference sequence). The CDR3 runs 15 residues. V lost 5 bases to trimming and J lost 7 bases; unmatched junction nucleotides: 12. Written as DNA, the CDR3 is TGTGCCAGCAGCCTTGGGACAGGGAGTACGTGGGAGCAGTACTTC. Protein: CASSLGTGSTWEQYF.

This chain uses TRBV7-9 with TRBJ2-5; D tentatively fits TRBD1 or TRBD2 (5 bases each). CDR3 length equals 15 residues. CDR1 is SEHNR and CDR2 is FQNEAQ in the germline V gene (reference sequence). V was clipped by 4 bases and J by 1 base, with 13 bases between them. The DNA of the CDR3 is TGTGCCAGCAGCTCCGGGACCACCCCCCAAGAGACCCAGTACTTC. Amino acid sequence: CASSSGTTPQETQYF.

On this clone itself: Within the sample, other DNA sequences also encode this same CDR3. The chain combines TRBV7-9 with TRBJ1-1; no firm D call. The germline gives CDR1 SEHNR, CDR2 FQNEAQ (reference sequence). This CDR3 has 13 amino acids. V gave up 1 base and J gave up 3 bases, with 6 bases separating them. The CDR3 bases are TGTGCCAGCAGCTTAGGCGCGTACACTGAAGCTTTCTTT. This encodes CASSLGAYTEAFF.

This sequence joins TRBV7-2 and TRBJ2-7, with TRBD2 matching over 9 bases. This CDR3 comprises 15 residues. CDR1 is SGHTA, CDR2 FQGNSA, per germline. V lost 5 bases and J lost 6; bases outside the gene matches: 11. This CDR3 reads CASSPAVSGRSEQYF. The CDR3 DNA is TGTGCCAGCAGCCCAGCTGTTAGCGGGAGATCCGAGCAGTACTTC.

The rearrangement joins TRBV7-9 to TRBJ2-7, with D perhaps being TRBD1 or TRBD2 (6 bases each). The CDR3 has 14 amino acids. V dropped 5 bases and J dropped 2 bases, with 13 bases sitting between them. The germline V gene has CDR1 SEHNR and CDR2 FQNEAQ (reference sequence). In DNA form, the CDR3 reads TGTGCCAGCAGCACCGATAGGGGGGCCTACGAGCAGTACTTC. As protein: CASSTDRGAYEQYF.

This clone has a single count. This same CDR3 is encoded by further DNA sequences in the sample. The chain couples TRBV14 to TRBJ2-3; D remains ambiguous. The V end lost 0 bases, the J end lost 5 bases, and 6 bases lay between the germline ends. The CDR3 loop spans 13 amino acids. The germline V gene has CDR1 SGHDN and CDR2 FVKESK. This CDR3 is CASSQDLLDTQYF. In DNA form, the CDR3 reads TGTGCCAGCAGCCAAGATCTTCTAGATACGCAGTATTTT.

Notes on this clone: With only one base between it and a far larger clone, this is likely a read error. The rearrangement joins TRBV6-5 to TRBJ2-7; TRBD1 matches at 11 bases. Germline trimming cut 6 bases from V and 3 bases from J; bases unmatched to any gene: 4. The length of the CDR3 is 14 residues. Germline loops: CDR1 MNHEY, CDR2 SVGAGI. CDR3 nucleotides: TGTGCCAGCAGCCACGGGACAGGGGGCTACGAGCAGTACTTC. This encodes CASSHGTGGYEQYF.

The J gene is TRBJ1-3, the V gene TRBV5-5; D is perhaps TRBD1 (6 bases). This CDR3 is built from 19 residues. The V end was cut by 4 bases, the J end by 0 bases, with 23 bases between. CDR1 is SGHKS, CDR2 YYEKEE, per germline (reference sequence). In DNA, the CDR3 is TGTGCCAGCAGCCATCCTCCGGGACAACCGGGATCCTCTGGAAACACCATATATTTT. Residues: CASSHPPGQPGSSGNTIYF.

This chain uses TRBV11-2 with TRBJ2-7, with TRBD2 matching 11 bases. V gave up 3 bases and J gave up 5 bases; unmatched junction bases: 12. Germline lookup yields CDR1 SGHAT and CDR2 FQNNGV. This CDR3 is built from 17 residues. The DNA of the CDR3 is TGTGCCAGCAGCTTTACTAGCGGGAGTTCCACCTACCACGAGCAGTACTTC. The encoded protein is CASSFTSGSSTYHEQYF.

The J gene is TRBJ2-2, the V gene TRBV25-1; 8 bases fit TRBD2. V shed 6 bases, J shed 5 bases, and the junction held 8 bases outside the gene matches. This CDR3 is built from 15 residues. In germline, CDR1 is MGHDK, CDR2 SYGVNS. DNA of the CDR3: TGTGCCAGCAGGGGCGGCGGGAGGAATACCGGGGAGCTGTTTTTT. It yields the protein CASRGGGRNTGELFF.

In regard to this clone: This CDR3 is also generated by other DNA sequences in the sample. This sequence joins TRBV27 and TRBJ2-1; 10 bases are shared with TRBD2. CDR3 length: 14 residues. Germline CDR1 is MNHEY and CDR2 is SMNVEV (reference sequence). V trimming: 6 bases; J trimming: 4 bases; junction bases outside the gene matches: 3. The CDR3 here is CASRTSGTYNEQFF. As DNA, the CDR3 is TGTGCCAGCAGAACTAGCGGGACTTACAATGAGCAGTTCTTC.